This T cell receptor beta chain appears in the sequencing data of a study of T cell responses to AZD1222 COVID-19 vaccine. Study-level information: Samples with a second dose at about 4 or about 12 weeks were pooled together. Study-wide points: Among the donors, most were white British and more were female, and clonal diversity was possibly underestimated. Just a handful of AZD1222 recipients tested seropositive at baseline.

This clone was seen a few times. Its antigen remains unknown. Trimming stripped 6 bases from V and 4 bases from J, with 12 bases between. Germline CDR1 is SGHDN and CDR2 is FVKESK. CDR3 size: 13 residues. TCRdb keeps only in-frame clones here, not all; method: immunoSEQ multiplex PCR. The sample has approximately 70,000 clones; approximately 90% are singletons. This sequence joins TRBV14 and TRBJ1-2; D remains unclear. Here the sequenced sample was peripheral blood, taken on day 0 of AZD1222 vaccination. The source is an adult in good health. The CDR3 spells CASRPDTFYGYTF. Here the CDR3 DNA reads TGTGCCAGCAGGCCCGACACATTCTATGGCTACACCTTC.